This T cell receptor beta chain was recorded in a study of blood T cell repertoires in COVID-19. Study-wide background: T cells, B-cell-depleted T cells, or PBMCs supplied cDNA or gDNA.

Per the germline V gene, CDR1 is MNHNS and CDR2 is SASEGT. Trimming at V came to 3 bases and at J to 4 bases, leaving 2 bases not matched to a gene. This CDR3 is built from 13 residues. Recovery meant two consecutive negative NP/OP PCR tests, professional clearance, or resolved symptoms. Sequencing used immunoSEQ multiplex PCR; TCRdb keeps in-frame clones, though not all of them. The sample lists about 200,000 clones; 75% to 90% were seen once. The chain has TRBV6-1 and TRBJ2-5, with TRBD1 matching over 7 bases. The specimen was PBMCs or T cells enriched from blood (not recorded which). The clonotype was recovered from a woman in her twenties or thirties who had recovered from COVID-19. CDR3 coding DNA: TGTGCCAGCAGTGACCGACAGGGAGAGACCCAGTACTTC. Protein: CASSDRQGETQYF.